These 13 T cell receptor beta chains originate from one sample sequenced in a study of cytomegalovirus exposure and HLA in healthy donors. The PCR was carried out with 60 Vbeta primers and 13 Jbeta primers. Sequencing was performed with immunoSEQ multiplex PCR; in TCRdb, only in-frame clones are kept and a portion is missing. Of over 150,000 clones in the sample, roughly 80% were seen once. The sequenced sample consisted of PBMCs. All receptors derive from a man aged 25 to 40 in good health and CMV-seropositive.

This chain's CDR3 is CASKSPIYEQYF. The CDR3, as DNA: TGTGCCAGCAAATCCCCCATCTACGAGCAGTACTTC. This chain uses TRBV6-1 with TRBJ2-7; no clear D. The CDR3 contains 12 residues. Trimming took off 7 bases at V and 3 bases at J, with 10 bases between the two ends. Per germline, CDR1 MNHNS and CDR2 SASEGT.

The chain links TRBV5-1 to TRBJ1-1, with TRBD1 matching 7 bases. CDR1 is SGHRS and CDR2 is YFSETQ in the germline V gene. J gave up 0 bases and V 1 base, and 9 bases lay outside the gene matches. CDR3 length equals 17 residues. The CDR3 DNA reads TGCGCCAGCAGCTTGACAGGGGATCTGCTAATGAACACTGAAGCTTTCTTT. Its translation: CASSLTGDLLMNTEAFF.

This clone was observed a single time. V and J are TRBV2 and TRBJ2-5; a weak D match, TRBD1 (6 bases). Near its end, the DNA agrees better with TRBJ2-7, so the J call may be wrong. The CDR3 consists of 14 residues. CDR1 is SNHLY and CDR2 is FYNNEI in the germline V gene. CDR3 amino acids: CATQGESITYEQYF. Here the CDR3 DNA reads TGTGCCACACAGGGTGAGAGTATCACCTACGAGCAGTACTTC.

The rearrangement uses TRBV4-3 and TRBJ1-1, with a possible D match to TRBD1 (6 bases). Germline V gives CDR1 LGHNA, CDR2 YSLEER. Deletions cut 2 bases from V and 5 bases from J, with 24 bases between. The CDR3 runs to 18 residues. The CDR3 spells CASSQQDTLTGSKTEAFF. DNA of the CDR3: TGCGCCAGCAGCCAACAGGATACATTGACAGGTAGTAAGACTGAAGCTTTCTTT.

The CDR3 loop reads CASSLSRLAISYNEQFF. Written as DNA, the CDR3 is TGTGCCAGCAGCTTATCAAGACTAGCGATTTCCTACAATGAGCAGTTCTTC. The chain joins TRBV7-9 to TRBJ2-1, with TRBD2 matching over 8 bases. The CDR3 has 17 amino acids. J gave up 1 base and V 2 bases, and 7 bases lay outside the gene matches. The germline V gene has CDR1 SEHNR and CDR2 FQNEAQ (reference sequence). The complete variable domain, with remaining parts taken from reference TRBV7-9 and TRBJ2-1, reads DTGVSQNPRHKITKRGQNVTFRCDPISEHNRLYWYRQTLGQGPEFLTYFQNEAQLEKSRLLSDRFSAERPKGSFSTLEIQRTEQGDSAMYLCASSLSRLAISYNEQFFGPGTRLTVL.

The chain carries TRBV4-2 and TRBJ1-4; D remains unclear. CDR1 LGHNA and CDR2 YNFKEQ come from the germline V gene. V dropped 3 bases and J dropped 6 bases, with 8 bases sitting between them. The CDR3 sequence is 13 residues long. DNA of the CDR3: TGTGCCAGCAGCCACTTGTCGGATGAAAAACTGTTTTTT. It encodes CASSHLSDEKLFF.

This sequence joins TRBV7-9 and TRBJ2-7; the D gene is possibly TRBD1 (6 bases). The V end lost 7 bases, the J end lost 2 bases, and 12 bases lay between the germline ends. Germline V gives CDR1 SEHNR, CDR2 FQNEAQ (reference sequence). The CDR3 sequence is 13 residues long. The CDR3 region is CASTPTGTYEQYF. Here the CDR3 DNA reads TGTGCCAGCACCCCAACAGGGACCTACGAGCAGTACTTC.

Points on this clone: One end of the junction does not line up with germline, which may come from a read error. The V gene is TRBV5-6, the J gene TRBJ2-2; 8 bases fit TRBD1. Germline CDR1 is SGHDT and CDR2 is YYEEEE. The CDR3 contains 17 residues. CDR3 sequence reads: CASSPGQAPSRTGELFF. The DNA for the CDR3 is TGCGCCAGCAGCCCGGGACAGGCTCCCTCGAGGACCGGGGAGCTGTTTTTT. Supplemented by reference TRBV5-6 and TRBJ2-2, the full variable domain reads DAGVTQSPTHLIKTRGQQVTLRCSPKSGHDTVSWYQQALGQGPQFIFQYYEEEERQRGNFPDRFSGHQFPNYSSELNVNALLLGDSALYLCASSPGQAPSRTGELFFGEGSRLTVL.

This chain connects TRBV10-3 to TRBJ2-7; D is undetermined. CDR3 length equals 15 residues. The germline CDR1 and CDR2 sequences are ENHRY and SYGVKD. V lost 10 bases, J lost 0 bases, and 19 bases lay in between. As DNA, the CDR3 is TGTGCCACCTTAAGAGATCCATTATACTCCTACGAGCAGTACTTC. Translated: CATLRDPLYSYEQYF.

The rearrangement links TRBV7-9 to TRBJ2-1; TRBD2 is a possible D gene (6 bases). The germline CDR1 and CDR2 sequences are SEHNR and FQNEAQ (reference sequence). The V end lost 1 base, the J end lost 10 bases, and 8 bases lay between the germline ends. This CDR3 has 12 residues. The CDR3 is CASSLGRGEQFF. The CDR3 region has the DNA TGTGCCAGCAGCTTAGGACGGGGGGAGCAGTTCTTC.

The V call is TRBV5-1, the J call TRBJ2-1; 7 nucleotides align to TRBD2. CDR1 is SGHRS, CDR2 YFSETQ, per germline. The CDR3 has 15 residues. J was trimmed by 5 bases and V by 0 bases; bases with no gene match: 5. CDR3 nucleotides: TGCGCCAGCAGCTTGGTCGGGACTAAAGACAATGAGCAGTTCTTC. This sequence encodes CASSLVGTKDNEQFF.

This clone was counted only a few times. The chain has TRBV14 and TRBJ1-1; 8 nucleotides match TRBD1. Germline CDR1 and CDR2: SGHDN and FVKESK. The CDR3 extends over 15 amino acids. Trimming removed 1 base from V and 2 bases from J; junction bases left unmatched: 3. The CDR3: CASSQGQGANTEAFF. CDR3 sequence (DNA): TGTGCCAGCAGCCAAGGTCAGGGGGCCAACACTGAAGCTTTCTTT.

The chain is built from TRBV7-2 and TRBJ1-6; the D gene is possibly TRBD1 (6 bases). Between the trimmed V and J ends, which lost 5 bases and 4 bases, there was a span of 9 bases. Germline loops: CDR1 SGHTA, CDR2 FQGNSA. The CDR3 spans 14 residues. CDR3 sequence: CASSTTGYNSPLHF. The CDR3 bases are TGTGCCAGCAGCACGACAGGTTATAATTCACCCCTCCACTTT.